The T cell receptor beta chain described here comes from a study of T cells in women clearing cervical HPV infection. To note about this clone: Read sequence stops 3 residues before the CDR3 end, and the germline J gene provides the missing end.

There are 14 residues in the CDR3. CDR1 and CDR2 from the germline V gene are SEHNR and FQNEAQ (reference sequence). Genomic DNA, averaging roughly 1,200 ng per sample, yielded TCR beta CDR3 via immunoSEQ. Using immunoSEQ multiplex PCR, the repertoire was profiled, and TCRdb retains in-frame clones only, with some absent. The sample includes under 45,000 clones. Sequenced material: blood buffy coat. This chain joins TRBV7-9 and TRBJ2-4; 7 nucleotides agree with TRBD1. The receptor was derived from a woman between 18 and 69 years old with a cervical HPV16 infection that either progressed to CIN3+ or cleared (not recorded which). The CDR3 bases that were read are TGTGCCAGCAGCATGGTCGAGGGGGCGTATGGT. This codes for CASSMVEGAYG. The whole CDR3 sequence reads CASSMVEGAYGQYF.